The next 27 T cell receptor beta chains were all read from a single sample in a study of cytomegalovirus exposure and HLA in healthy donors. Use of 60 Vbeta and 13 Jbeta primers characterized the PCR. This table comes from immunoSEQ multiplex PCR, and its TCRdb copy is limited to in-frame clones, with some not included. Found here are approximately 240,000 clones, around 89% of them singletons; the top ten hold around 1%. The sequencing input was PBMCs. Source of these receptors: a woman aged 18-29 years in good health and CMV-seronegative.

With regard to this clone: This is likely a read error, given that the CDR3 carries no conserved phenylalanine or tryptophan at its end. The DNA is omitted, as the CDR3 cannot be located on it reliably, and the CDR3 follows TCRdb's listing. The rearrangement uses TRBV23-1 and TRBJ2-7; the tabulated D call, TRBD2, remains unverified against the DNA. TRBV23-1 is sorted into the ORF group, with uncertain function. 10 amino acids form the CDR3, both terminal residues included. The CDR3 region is CASSLWREPI.

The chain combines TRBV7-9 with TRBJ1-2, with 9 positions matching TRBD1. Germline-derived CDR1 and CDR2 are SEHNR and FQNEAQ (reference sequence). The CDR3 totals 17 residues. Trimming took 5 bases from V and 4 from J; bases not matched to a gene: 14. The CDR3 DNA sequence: TGTGCCAGCAGCCCCAATACAGGGGGCGTTTCTGTCTATGGCTACACCTTC. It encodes CASSPNTGGVSVYGYTF.

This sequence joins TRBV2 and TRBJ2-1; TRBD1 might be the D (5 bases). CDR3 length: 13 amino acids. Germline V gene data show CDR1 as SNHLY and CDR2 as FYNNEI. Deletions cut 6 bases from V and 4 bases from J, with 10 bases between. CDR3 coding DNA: TGTGCCAGCAGAAAGACAGAGTACAATGAGCAGTTCTTC. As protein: CASRKTEYNEQFF.

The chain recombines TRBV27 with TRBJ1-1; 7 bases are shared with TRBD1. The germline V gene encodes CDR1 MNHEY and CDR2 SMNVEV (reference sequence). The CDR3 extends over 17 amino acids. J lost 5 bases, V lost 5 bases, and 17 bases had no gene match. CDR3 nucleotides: TGTGCCAGCAGTCCAATCATAACAGGGGCACCTAGGACTGAAGCTTTCTTT. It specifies CASSPIITGAPRTEAFF.

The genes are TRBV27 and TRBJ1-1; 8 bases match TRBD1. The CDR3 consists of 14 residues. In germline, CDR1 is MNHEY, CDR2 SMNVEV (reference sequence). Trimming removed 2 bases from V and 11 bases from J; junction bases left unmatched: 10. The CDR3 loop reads CASSLATQGARAFF. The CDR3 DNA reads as TGTGCCAGCAGTTTAGCAACTCAGGGGGCTAGGGCTTTCTTT.

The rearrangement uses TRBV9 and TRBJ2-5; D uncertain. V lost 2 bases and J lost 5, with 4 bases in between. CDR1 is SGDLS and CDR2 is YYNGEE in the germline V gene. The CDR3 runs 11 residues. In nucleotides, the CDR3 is TGTGCCAGCAGCGTTCAGGAGACCCAGTACTTC. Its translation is CASSVQETQYF.

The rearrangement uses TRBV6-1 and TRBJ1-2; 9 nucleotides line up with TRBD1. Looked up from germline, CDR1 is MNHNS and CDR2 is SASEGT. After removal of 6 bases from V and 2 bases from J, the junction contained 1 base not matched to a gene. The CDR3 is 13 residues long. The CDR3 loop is CASRTGGNYGYTF. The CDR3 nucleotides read TGTGCCAGCAGAACAGGGGGCAACTATGGCTACACCTTC.

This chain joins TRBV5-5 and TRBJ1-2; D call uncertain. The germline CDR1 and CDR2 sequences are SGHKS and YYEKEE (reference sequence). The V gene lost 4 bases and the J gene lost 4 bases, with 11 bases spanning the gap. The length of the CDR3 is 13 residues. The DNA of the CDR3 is TGTGCCAGCAGCCCAACGGTCTCCTATGGCTACACCTTC. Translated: CASSPTVSYGYTF.

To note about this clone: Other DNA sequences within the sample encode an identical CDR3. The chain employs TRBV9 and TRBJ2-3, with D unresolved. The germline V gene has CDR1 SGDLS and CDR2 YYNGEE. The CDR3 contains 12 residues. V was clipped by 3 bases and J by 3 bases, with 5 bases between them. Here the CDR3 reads CASSAVTDTQYF. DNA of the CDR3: TGTGCCAGCAGCGCGGTGACAGATACGCAGTATTTT.

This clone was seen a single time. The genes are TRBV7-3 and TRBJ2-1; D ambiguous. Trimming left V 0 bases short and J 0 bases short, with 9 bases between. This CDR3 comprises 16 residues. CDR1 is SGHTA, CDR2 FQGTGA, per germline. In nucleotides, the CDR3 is TGTGCCAGCAGCTTAACTGCGGTGAGCTCCTACAATGAGCAGTTCTTC. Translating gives CASSLTAVSSYNEQFF.

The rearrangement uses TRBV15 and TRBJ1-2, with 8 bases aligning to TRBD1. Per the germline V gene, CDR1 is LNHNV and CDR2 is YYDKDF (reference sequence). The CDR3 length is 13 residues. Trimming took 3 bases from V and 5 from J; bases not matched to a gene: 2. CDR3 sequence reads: CATSRGQVYGYTF. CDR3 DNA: TGTGCCACCAGCAGGGGACAGGTTTATGGCTACACCTTC.

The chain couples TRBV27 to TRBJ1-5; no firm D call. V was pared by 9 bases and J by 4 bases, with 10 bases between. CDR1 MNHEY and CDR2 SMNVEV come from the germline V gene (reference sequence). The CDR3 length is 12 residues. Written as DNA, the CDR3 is TGTGCCAGTCGCAGAGGGAATCAGCCCCAGCATTTT. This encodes CASRRGNQPQHF.

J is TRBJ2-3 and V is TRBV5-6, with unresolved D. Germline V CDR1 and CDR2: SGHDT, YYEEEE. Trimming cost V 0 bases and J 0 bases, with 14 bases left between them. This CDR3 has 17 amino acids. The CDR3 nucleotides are TGTGCCAGCAGCTTGGTCGTCACTATCACTAGCACAGATACGCAGTATTTT. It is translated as CASSLVVTITSTDTQYF.

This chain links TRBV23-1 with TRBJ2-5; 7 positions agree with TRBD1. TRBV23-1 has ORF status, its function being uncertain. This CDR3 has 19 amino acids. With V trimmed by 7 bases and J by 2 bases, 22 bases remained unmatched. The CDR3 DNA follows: TGCGCCAGCACTCTCATTCGGCATCACGACAGGGCGCTACAAGAGACCCAGTACTTC. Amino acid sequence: CASTLIRHHDRALQETQYF.

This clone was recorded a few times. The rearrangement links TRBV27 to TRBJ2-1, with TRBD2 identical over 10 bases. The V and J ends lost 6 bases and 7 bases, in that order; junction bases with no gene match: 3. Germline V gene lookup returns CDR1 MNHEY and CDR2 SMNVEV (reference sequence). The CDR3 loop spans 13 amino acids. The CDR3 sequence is CASRLAGKNEQFF. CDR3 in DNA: TGTGCCAGCAGACTAGCGGGAAAGAATGAGCAGTTCTTC.

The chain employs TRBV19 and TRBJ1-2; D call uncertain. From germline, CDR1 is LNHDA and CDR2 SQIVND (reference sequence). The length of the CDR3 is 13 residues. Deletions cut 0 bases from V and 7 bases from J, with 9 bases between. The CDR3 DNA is TGTGCCAGTAGTATAGATGTAATTTCTGGCTACACCTTC. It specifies CASSIDVISGYTF.

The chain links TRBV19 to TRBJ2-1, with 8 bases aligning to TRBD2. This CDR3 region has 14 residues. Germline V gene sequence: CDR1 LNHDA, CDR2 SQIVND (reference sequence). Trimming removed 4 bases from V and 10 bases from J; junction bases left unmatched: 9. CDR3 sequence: CASSTRTSPREQFF. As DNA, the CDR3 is TGTGCCAGTAGTACCAGGACTAGCCCTCGGGAGCAGTTCTTC.

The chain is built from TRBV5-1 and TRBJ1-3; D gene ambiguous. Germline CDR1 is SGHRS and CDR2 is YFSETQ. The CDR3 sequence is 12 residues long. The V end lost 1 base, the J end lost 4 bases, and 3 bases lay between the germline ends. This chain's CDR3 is CASSLPGNTIYF. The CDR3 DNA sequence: TGCGCCAGCAGCTTGCCGGGAAACACCATATATTTT. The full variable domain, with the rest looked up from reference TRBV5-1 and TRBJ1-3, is KAGVTQTPRYLIKTRGQQVTLSCSPISGHRSVSWYQQTPGQGLQFLFEYFSETQRNKGNFPGRFSGRQFSNSRSEMNVSTLELGDSALYLCASSLPGNTIYFGEGSWLTVV.

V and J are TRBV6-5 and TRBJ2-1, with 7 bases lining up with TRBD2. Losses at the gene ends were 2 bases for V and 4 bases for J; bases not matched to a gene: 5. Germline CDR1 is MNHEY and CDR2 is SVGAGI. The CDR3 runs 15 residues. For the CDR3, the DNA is TGTGCCAGCAGTTACGGGACTATCGAATACAATGAGCAGTTCTTC. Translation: CASSYGTIEYNEQFF.

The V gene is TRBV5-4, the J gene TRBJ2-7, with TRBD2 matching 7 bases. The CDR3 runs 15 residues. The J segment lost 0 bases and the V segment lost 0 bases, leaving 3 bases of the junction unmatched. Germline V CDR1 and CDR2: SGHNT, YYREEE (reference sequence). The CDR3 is CASSLGGTNSYEQYF. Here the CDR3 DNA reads TGTGCCAGCAGCTTGGGCGGGACTAACTCCTACGAGCAGTACTTC.

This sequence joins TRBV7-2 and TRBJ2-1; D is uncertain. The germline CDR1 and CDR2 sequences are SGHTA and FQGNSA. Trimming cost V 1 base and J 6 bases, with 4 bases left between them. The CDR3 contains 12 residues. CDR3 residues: CASSLDRNEQFF. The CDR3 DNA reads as TGTGCCAGCAGCTTAGATCGCAATGAGCAGTTCTTC. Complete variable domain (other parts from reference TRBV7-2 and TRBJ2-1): GAGVSQSPSNKVTEKGKDVELRCDPISGHTALYWYRQSLGQGLEFLIYFQGNSAPDKSGLPSDRFSAERTGGSVSTLTIQRTQQEDSAVYLCASSLDRNEQFFGPGTRLTVL.

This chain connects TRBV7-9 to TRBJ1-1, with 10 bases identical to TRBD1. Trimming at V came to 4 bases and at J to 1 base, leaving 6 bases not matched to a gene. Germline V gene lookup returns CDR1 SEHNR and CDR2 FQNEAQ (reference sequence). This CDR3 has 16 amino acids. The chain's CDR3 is CASSSGQGRGNTEAFF. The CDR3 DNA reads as TGTGCCAGCAGCTCGGGACAGGGGCGTGGGAACACTGAAGCTTTCTTT. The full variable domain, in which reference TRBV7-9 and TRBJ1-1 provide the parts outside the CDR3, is DTGVSQNPRHKITKRGQNVTFRCDPISEHNRLYWYRQTLGQGPEFLTYFQNEAQLEKSRLLSDRFSAERPKGSFSTLEIQRTEQGDSAMYLCASSSGQGRGNTEAFFGQGTRLTVV.

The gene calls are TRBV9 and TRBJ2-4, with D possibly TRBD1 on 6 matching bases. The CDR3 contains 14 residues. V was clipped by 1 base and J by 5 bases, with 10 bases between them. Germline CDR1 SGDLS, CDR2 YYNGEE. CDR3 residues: CASSVNAGENIQYF. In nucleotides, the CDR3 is TGTGCCAGCAGCGTAAACGCAGGGGAAAACATTCAGTACTTC.

CDR3 in amino acids: CASSVGQGRYEQYF. DNA of the CDR3: TGTGCCAGCAGCGTGGGACAGGGCAGGTACGAGCAGTACTTC. The chain joins TRBV9 to TRBJ2-7; 9 bases align to TRBD1. Germline CDR1 SGDLS, CDR2 YYNGEE. The CDR3 extends over 14 amino acids. J was trimmed by 4 bases and V by 2 bases; bases with no gene match: 4.

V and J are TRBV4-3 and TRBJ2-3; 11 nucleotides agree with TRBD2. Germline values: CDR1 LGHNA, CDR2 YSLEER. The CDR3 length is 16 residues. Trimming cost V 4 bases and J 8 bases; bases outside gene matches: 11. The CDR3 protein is CASSRSLAGGSATQYF. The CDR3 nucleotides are TGCGCCAGCAGCCGATCCCTAGCGGGGGGCTCGGCTACGCAGTATTTT.

The CDR3 region has the DNA TGCGCCAGCAGCTTACACTTTGGCGGGGGGTCCTACAATGAGCAGTTCTTC. Protein: CASSLHFGGGSYNEQFF. The rearrangement uses TRBV4-1 and TRBJ2-1; 8 bases map to TRBD2. The length of the CDR3 is 17 residues. V lost 5 bases and J lost 1; bases outside the gene matches: 10. Germline CDR1 MGHRA, CDR2 YSYEKL.

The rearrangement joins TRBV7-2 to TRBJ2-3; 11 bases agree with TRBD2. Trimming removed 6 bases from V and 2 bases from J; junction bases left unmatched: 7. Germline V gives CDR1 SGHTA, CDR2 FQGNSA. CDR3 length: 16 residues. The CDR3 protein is CASRITSGGLTDTQYF. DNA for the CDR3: TGTGCCAGCAGGATTACTAGCGGGGGCCTCACAGATACGCAGTATTTT.